This T cell receptor (beta chain) was recorded in a study of blood T cell repertoires in COVID-19. The wider study: T cells, B-cell-depleted T cells, or PBMCs supplied cDNA or gDNA.

Authors' data handling: Cell counts per sample came from amplifying reference gene primers. TCRdb's copy holds only in-frame clones and misses some; the assay was immunoSEQ multiplex PCR. That table furnishes V, J and clone size, whereas the DNA furnished D and trimming. The sample has 200,000 or so clones, roughly 90% seen once. Cohorts were based on clinical histories the participants reported. The ends were cut back, 1 base at V and 4 bases at J, with 20 bases in the middle. CDR1 is LGHDT, CDR2 YNNKEL, per germline (reference sequence). The CDR3 has 18 amino acids. Sequenced: PBMCs or T cells enriched from blood (not recorded which). The sequence was obtained from a woman under 30 who had recovered from COVID-19. The chain links TRBV3-1 (or the pseudogene TRBV3-2) to TRBJ2-1, with D perhaps matching TRBD2 (6 bases). The CDR3 loop reads CASSQGEVDPQIYNEQFF. Written as DNA, the CDR3 is TGTGCCAGCAGCCAAGGGGAGGTTGACCCTCAAATATACAATGAGCAGTTCTTC.